This TCR beta chain was observed in a study of blood T cells in healthy people across ages. Whole-study findings and limits: Naive and antigen-experienced cells could not be conclusively compared, given unsorted PBMCs.

Together with a sample-barcoded 5' primer, a J-beta primer mix was included in a second PCR lasting about 6 to 11 cycles. TCRdb itself ran the 5' RACE reads through MiXCR, one entry per CDR3 protein. The sample lists roughly 2 million distinct CDR3 sequences, around 48% seen once, with around 2.1% in the top ten. Of note for this clonotype: The antigen remains unidentified.

The germline V and J ends were trimmed by 6 bases and 10 bases, with 7 bases remaining between them. The CDR3 has 10 amino acids. This chain links TRBV12-3 or TRBV12-4 with TRBJ2-1; D is perhaps TRBD2 (6 bases). The sequenced material came from blood. This receptor was taken from a woman between 40 and 50 years old in good health. For the CDR3, the DNA is TGTGCCAGCAGCCGGGAGGAGCAGTTCTTC. Amino acid sequence: CASSREEQFF.